The entry below describes one TCR beta chain. No cognate antigen has been identified for it. No clone much larger than this one lies a single base away; base qualities are absent. Participants in the prospective study were enrolled through a virtual design, were aged roughly 18 to 90 years, and lived in fewer than 30 United States geographic areas. Cohort assignment in the prospective study relied on participant-reported clinical history from a screening survey and a study questionnaire. In the prospective study, whole blood, serum and a nasopharyngeal or oropharyngeal swab were collected from each participant by mobile phlebotomists. Additional blood draws and questionnaires over an approximately 2-month period could optionally be provided by prospective study participants. Blood samples from the prospective study were shipped frozen or at room temperature prior to DNA extraction. CDR1 and CDR2, looked up from the germline V gene, are MNHNS and SASEGT. V is pruned by 0 bases and J by 4 bases, leaving 2 bases of the junction without a gene match. The CDR3 covers 14 residues, taking in both the cysteine and the phenylalanine. Only CDR3 DNA is held: 42 bases, read in frame from base 1.

The record originates from a study of blood T cell repertoires in COVID-19 (dated by TCRdb to 2020 to 2022). Turning to the overall study: Collaborator samples came from the United States, Italy and Spain and covered acute and convalescent phases of COVID-19. The prospective study material was composed of cDNA or gDNA derived from T cells, B-cell-depleted T cells, or PBMCs. Subjects who had been exposed to COVID-19, were actively infected with it, or had recovered from it provided the deeply sampled blood TCRbeta repertoires that made up the dataset. The repertoires were released in a freely available public database intended as a resource for research on the immune response to SARS-CoV-2. Samples came from the ongoing ImmuneRACE study (first 160 participants) plus 1,254 subjects from 6 global collaborators. The sample metadata nearly always contained a de-identified subject ID, COVID-19 status, age in years and sex. HLA class I and class II types, where available, came from metadata supplied by the sample provider rather than from assay-based typing.

General study outcomes and caveats: How much clinical and demographic metadata was included differed by source and by participant, and the metadata was provided uncurated.

TCRbeta CDR3 regions were amplified from genomic DNA by means of the immunoSEQ Assay, a bias-controlled multiplex PCR. Concerning the study's data processing: The number of nucleated cells in each sample was estimated by amplification of reference gene primers within the assay. To quantify the absolute abundance of each unique TCRbeta CDR3 rearrangement, sequence reads were collapsed and filtered. Productive Simpson clonality was computed per sample as the square root of Simpson's diversity index over productive rearrangements. The clones in this table, taken by TCRdb from immuneACCESS, are in-frame only. Not every clone is retained; where verified, under half of the shortfall comes from an unresolved V gene, and the cause of the rest is unknown. V and J calls and clone size are given by that table; D and trimming were obtained from the DNA. The sample contains 300,000 to 500,000 clones, over 75% of them found a single time. The top ten constitute about 2.1% of the sample.

The specimen sequenced was PBMCs or T cells enriched from blood (not recorded which). This sequence uses TRBV6-1 and TRBJ1-2, with 7 central nucleotides matching TRBD1. The sequence came from a woman in her 40s with acute COVID-19. The DNA sequence follows: TGTGCCAGCAGTGAAGCAGGGGGCCCCTATGGCTACACCTTC. This codes for CASSEAGGPYGYTF.